This T cell receptor beta chain was captured by sequencing in a study of T-cell reconstitution after alpha-beta-depleted transplantation in children. Notes on the study in general: Newly made T cells mostly supplied T-cell counts and diversity one year after transplant. The origin of high day-60 TCRbeta diversity in some patients lay in surviving recipient T cells and thymic progenitors. Expanded graft clones numbering several hundred reportedly gave rise to alpha-beta T cells about two months after transplant.

A library of TCRbeta sequences, prepared with unique molecular identifiers, was generated. TCRdb itself ran the PCR reads through MiXCR, one entry per CDR3 protein. Of approximately 400,000 distinct CDR3 sequences in the sample, roughly 16% are singletons; the top ten hold just under 30%. Looked up from germline, CDR1 is SGHNT and CDR2 is YENEEA. V gave up 2 bases and J gave up 7 bases, with 11 bases separating them. This CDR3 region has 14 residues. For this clonotype: Its target is not known.

This chain uses TRBV11-3 with TRBJ1-4; D not resolved. The starting material was PBMCs, mostly from graft donor cells, obtained 360 days after TCRalphabeta/CD19-depleted stem cell transplant. The receptor was derived from a boy under two years old who had a stem cell transplant for Wiskott-Aldrich syndrome, so the T cells may come from the graft donor. CDR3 region: CASSLRISGEKLFF. The DNA of the CDR3 is TGTGCCAGCAGCTTAAGGATCAGCGGTGAAAAACTGTTTTTT. Full variable domain (outside the CDR3, taken from reference TRBV11-3 and TRBJ1-4): EAGVVQSPRYKIIEKKQPVAFWCNPISGHNTLYWYLQNLGQGPELLIRYENEEAVDDSQLPKDRFSAERLKGVDSTLKIQPAELGDSAVYLCASSLRISGEKLFFGSGTQLSVL.